Listed here are 29 T cell receptor beta chains from one sample, sequenced in a study of T cell clusters in autoimmune cytopenias. TRB amplification used 250 ng of peripheral blood genomic DNA. TRB was amplified by touch-down multiplex PCR, primer pools A and B combined. TCRdb re-called the multiplex PCR reads; one entry per CDR3 protein, DNA not given. The sample table includes thousands of distinct CDR3 sequences. This sample was also put to use in a study of T cell repertoires in aging, cancer and after chemotherapy.

Sequencing input: peripheral blood. The receptors stem from a human donor in good health.

The chain links TRBV6-5 to TRBJ1-1. The length of the CDR3 is 14 residues. Per germline, CDR1 MNHEY and CDR2 SVGAGI. The chain's CDR3 is CASSTTELATEAFF.

This clonotype is large (0.1 to 1%) by frequency. This chain connects TRBV19 to TRBJ2-2. The CDR3 sequence is 14 residues long. Germline CDR1 and CDR2: LNHDA and SQIVND (reference sequence). The CDR3: CASSIAENTGELFF.

The chain carries TRBV7-2 and TRBJ2-7; TCRdb returns TRBD2, unconfirmable since there is no DNA. The CDR3 length is 17 residues. Germline V gene data show CDR1 as SGHTA and CDR2 as FQGNSA. Here the CDR3 reads CASSLVWGGGSPYEQYF. The variable domain in full, completed from reference TRBV7-2 and TRBJ2-7, reads GAGVSQSPSNKVTEKGKDVELRCDPISGHTALYWYRQSLGQGLEFLIYFQGNSAPDKSGLPSDRFSAERTGGSVSTLTIQRTQQEDSAVYLCASSLVWGGGSPYEQYFGPGTRLTVT.

By frequency, this clonotype registers medium-sized (0.01 to 0.1%). The chain uses TRBV19 and TRBJ2-1. Germline V gives CDR1 LNHDA, CDR2 SQIVND (reference sequence). The CDR3 length is 12 residues. This CDR3 is CASSSSVNEQFF.

In terms of frequency, this clonotype is medium-sized. V is TRBV29-1 and J is TRBJ2-5. The V gene's germline CDR1 is SQVTM and CDR2 ANQGSEA. This CDR3 has 13 residues. The CDR3 sequence: CSVEVDRQETQYF.

The chain combines TRBV4-3 with TRBJ1-5. The CDR3 length is 18 residues. Germline assignment: CDR1 LGHNA and CDR2 YSLEER. The CDR3 sequence: CASSQDVARGYSNQPQHF.

This clonotype counts as medium-sized by frequency. CDR3 residues: CASGFNQPQHF. The rearrangement links TRBV19 to TRBJ1-5. The CDR3 totals 11 residues. In germline, CDR1 is LNHDA, CDR2 SQIVND (reference sequence).

V gene TRBV20-1 combines with J gene TRBJ2-7; TCRdb selects TRBD2, and the lack of DNA leaves this call unchecked. Looked up from germline, CDR1 is DFQATT and CDR2 is SNEGSKA (reference sequence). This CDR3 region has 15 residues. The CDR3 reads CSARGTSGSSYEQYF.

The chain carries TRBV6-6 and TRBJ2-3; no DNA is available, so the TRBD2 call from TCRdb remains unchecked. The length of the CDR3 is 14 residues. Germline V gene sequence: CDR1 MNHNY, CDR2 SVGAGI (reference sequence). The CDR3 sequence is CASSYGGSTDTQYF.

This clonotype is called medium-sized based on its frequency. The CDR3 protein is CASSLTPMRTNTEAFF. The rearrangement links TRBV6-5 to TRBJ1-1. In germline, CDR1 is MNHEY, CDR2 SVGAGI. The CDR3 has 16 amino acids.

J is TRBJ1-1 and V is TRBV6-1; TCRdb's D call, TRBD1, is unchecked because there is no DNA. CDR3 length: 14 amino acids. CDR1 MNHNS and CDR2 SASEGT come from the germline V gene. The CDR3 sequence: CASSLITGLREAFF.

The V and J genes are TRBV28 and TRBJ1-2; there is no DNA to check the TCRdb D call of TRBD1. Looked up from germline, CDR1 is MDHEN and CDR2 is SYDVKM. The CDR3 runs to 15 residues. CDR3: CASSLSNTGSYGYTF.

According to its frequency, this clonotype is large. The chain employs TRBV4-3 and TRBJ2-1; TCRdb returns TRBD2, unconfirmable since there is no DNA. This CDR3 has 16 residues. CDR1 LGHNA and CDR2 YSLEER come from the germline V gene. This chain's CDR3 is CASSQGLAGGYNEQFF.

The chain is built from TRBV6-2 or TRBV6-3 and TRBJ2-5. This CDR3 spans 12 amino acids. CDR1 is MNHEY and CDR2 is SVGEGT in the germline V gene. The CDR3 loop is CASADPEETQYF.

The chain carries TRBV5-1 and TRBJ2-2. Germline V gene data show CDR1 as SGHRS and CDR2 as YFSETQ. CDR3 size: 16 residues. This CDR3 is CASSLDGSIRTGELFF.

The genes are TRBV18 and TRBJ2-3; the D gene TCRdb calls, TRBD1, cannot be checked with no DNA. The CDR3 totals 15 residues. In germline, CDR1 is KGHSH, CDR2 LQKENI. This CDR3 is CASSPGQGSTDTQYF.

This chain joins TRBV5-1 and TRBJ1-2. The CDR3 is made up of 13 amino acids. Germline V lookup: CDR1 SGHRS, CDR2 YFSETQ. CDR3 residues: CASSLGQERGYTF.

The V and J genes are TRBV14 and TRBJ2-1; the TRBD1 assignment by TCRdb is unverifiable without DNA. CDR1 SGHDN and CDR2 FVKESK come from the germline V gene. The CDR3 is 19 amino acids. Here the CDR3 reads CASSPSLDRVFRTYNEQFF. The full variable domain, completed using reference TRBV14 and TRBJ2-1, is EAGVTQFPSHSVIEKGQTVTLRCDPISGHDNLYWYRRVMGKEIKFLLHFVKESKQDESGMPNNRFLAERTGGTYSTLKVQPAELEDSGVYFCASSPSLDRVFRTYNEQFFGPGTRLTVL.

The chain couples TRBV18 to TRBJ1-1. The CDR3 loop spans 15 amino acids. The V gene's germline CDR1 is KGHSH and CDR2 LQKENI. The CDR3 loop reads CASSPQGEVNTEAFF.

The chain's CDR3 is CASSPRGDSYNEKLFF. This chain uses TRBV11-1 with TRBJ1-4; TCRdb indicates TRBD1, and absent DNA this call remains unverified. CDR3 length: 16 amino acids. Looked up from germline, CDR1 is SGHAT and CDR2 is FQDESV (reference sequence). Full variable domain (rest looked up from reference TRBV11-1 and TRBJ1-4): EAEVAQSPRYKITEKSQAVAFWCDPISGHATLYWYRQILGQGPELLVQFQDESVVDDSQLPKDRFSAERLKGVDSTLKIQPAELGDSAMYLCASSPRGDSYNEKLFFGSGTQLSVL.

This rearrangement joins TRBV14 to TRBJ2-2. In germline, CDR1 is SGHDN, CDR2 FVKESK. The CDR3 covers 13 residues. The CDR3 loop is CASSQGLTGELFF.

By frequency, this clonotype registers medium-sized. The V and J genes are TRBV6-5 and TRBJ2-2; the TCRdb call, TRBD1, lacks DNA for checking. The CDR3 is made up of 16 amino acids. Germline V gives CDR1 MNHEY, CDR2 SVGAGI. The CDR3: CASNQGTGSGTGELFF.

V is TRBV18 and J is TRBJ1-4; without DNA, the TCRdb call of TRBD1 cannot be checked. CDR1 is KGHSH and CDR2 is LQKENI in the germline V gene. The CDR3 loop spans 17 amino acids. The CDR3 here is CASSPLTGGSTNEKLFF.

In terms of frequency, this clonotype is medium-sized. This chain links TRBV5-4 with TRBJ2-7; TCRdb reports TRBD1, a call that lacks DNA to check it against. The CDR3 length is 13 residues. Germline lookup yields CDR1 SGHNT and CDR2 YYREEE (reference sequence). The CDR3 is CASSSDRGQEQYF. Variable domain in full (rest from reference TRBV5-4 and TRBJ2-7): ETGVTQSPTHLIKTRGQQVTLRCSSQSGHNTVSWYQQALGQGPQFIFQYYREEENGRGNFPPRFSGLQFPNYSSELNVNALELDDSALYLCASSSDRGQEQYFGPGTRLTVT.

This clonotype is medium-sized (0.01 to 0.1%) by frequency. V is TRBV6-5 and J is TRBJ2-1; checking the TCRdb D call of TRBD1 is not possible without DNA. Germline loops: CDR1 MNHEY, CDR2 SVGAGI. The CDR3 consists of 17 residues. The CDR3 sequence is CASSYGRTGESYNEQFF.

This chain joins TRBV7-2 and TRBJ1-1. The CDR3 extends over 11 amino acids. From germline, CDR1 is SGHTA and CDR2 FQGNSA. The CDR3 is CASGRLTEAFF. Full variable domain (remainder filled in from reference TRBV7-2 and TRBJ1-1): GAGVSQSPSNKVTEKGKDVELRCDPISGHTALYWYRQSLGQGLEFLIYFQGNSAPDKSGLPSDRFSAERTGGSVSTLTIQRTQQEDSAVYLCASGRLTEAFFGQGTRLTVV.

The rearrangement uses TRBV18 and TRBJ2-5; TCRdb's D gene call, TRBD2, goes unchecked for lack of DNA. From germline, CDR1 is KGHSH and CDR2 LQKENI. This CDR3 is 15 amino acids long. The CDR3 region is CASSPAGALQETQYF.

The chain links TRBV20-1 to TRBJ2-1; TCRdb indicates TRBD2, and absent DNA this call remains unverified. Germline V gene lookup returns CDR1 DFQATT and CDR2 SNEGSKA (reference sequence). This CDR3 is built from 15 residues. CDR3 region: CSAKRLAGGPNEQFF.

Measured by frequency, this clonotype is medium-sized. This chain uses TRBV7-9 with TRBJ1-1; checking the TCRdb D call of TRBD1 is not possible without DNA. The CDR3 spans 16 residues. The germline CDR1 and CDR2 sequences are SEHNR and FQNEAQ (reference sequence). CDR3 sequence reads: CASSPTGTGVNTEAFF.